This TCR beta chain was captured in a study of CD8 T cells in Susac syndrome (dated by TCRdb to about 2019). Regarding the complete study: The study used repertoire sequencing to test whether antigen drove CD8+ T cell activation and differentiation in Susac syndrome.

RNA was extracted using the RNeasy kit, and about 0.45 to 1 ug of the RNA was reverse transcribed with random hexamers. The immunoSEQ multiplex PCR assay, covering 54 Vbeta and 13 Jbeta segments, was used to amplify TCR beta CDR3 regions. Bias from PCR amplification was corrected by using a synthetic template baseline for primer optimization and for computational correction. On the authors' methods: Only productive sequences were kept, with reads annotated to V, D and J genes according to IMGT and analyzed in immunoSEQ Analyzer. To calculate clonality, Shannon entropy was normalized by log2 of the number of productive unique sequences and then subtracted from one. For each patient and control, public and private clones were evaluated within the 100 most prevalent clones. Clones were defined as Susac-specific when absent from the healthy and MS cohorts, from roughly 1,100 published viral clones and from other ImmuneACCESS disease sequences. TCRdb reran the public reads through fastp at Q25 and MiXCR, keeping productive beta chains. Each CDR3 protein gets just one entry, which takes the most common genes and DNA from the rows behind it. TCRdb's processing, not the authors', yielded these V and J calls. This sample is represented by about 210,000 distinct CDR3 sequences; 95% of them were singletons. The ten largest clonotypes hold about 0.091% of the sample.

Study-wide findings and limitations: The study acknowledged that relatively few individuals were included in the TCR sequencing and HLA analysis.

Peripheral blood CD8+ and CD4+ T cells from healthy donors, Susac syndrome patients and multiple sclerosis patients were profiled using high-throughput TCR beta sequencing. The multiple sclerosis controls were treatment-naive patients whose relapsing-remitting disease, either stable or active, fulfilled the revised McDonald criteria. Bulk CD8+ and CD4+ T cells were purified by magnetic negative isolation, while CD8+ TEMRA cells were enriched using FACS. Blood was collected in EDTA tubes and processed within 24 hours, with PBMCs isolated through density gradient centrifugation. PBMCs intended for TCR sequencing were cryopreserved in liquid nitrogen and thawed later in a water bath at 37 degrees C. Purity of sorted or isolated CD4+, CD8+ and CD8+ TEMRA cells was at least 90%. Concerning this clonotype: Its antigen is still unknown. It has no much larger one-base neighbor in the sample; base qualities were not kept.

Based on the germline V gene, the CDR1 and CDR2 sequences are LGHNA and YNFKEQ. CDR3 length: 17 amino acids, cysteine to phenylalanine. Only CDR3 DNA is held: 51 bases, read in frame from base 1. Trimming takes 0 bases off V and 4 bases off J; junction bases not matched to a gene: 8. The chain links TRBV4-2 with TRBJ2-3, with 9 junctional bases fitting TRBD2. The receptor was isolated from a human donor with multiple sclerosis. Sequenced input: CD4+ T cells from PBMCs. The DNA reads as follows: TGTGCCAGCAGCCAAGATAGGCGGGGGGGCCCTCCAGATACGCAGTATTTT. Its translation reads: CASSQDRRGGPPDTQYF.